This is a list of T cell receptor beta chains from one sample in a study of blood T cell repertoires in COVID-19. The protocol was immunoSEQ multiplex PCR, while the TCRdb copy is restricted to in-frame clones and leaves out a portion. The sample has 100,000 or so clones; roughly 92% are singletons. The sequencing input was peripheral blood. These receptors all stem from a man aged 70 or older with acute or convalescent COVID-19. CDR3s include the opening cysteine and the closing phenylalanine or tryptophan. The order of the fields is CDR3 DNA, CDR3 protein, J gene, D gene, V gene, clone size. A D gene is named only where the DNA matches it firmly. The listing skips clone size in some rows; elsewhere it reads once, few, many or a size class.

TGTGCCAGCAGTTACGCTAGCGGGCCAGTCGAGCAGTACTTC CASSYASGPVEQYF TRBJ2-7 TRBD2 TRBV6-6 .
TGTGCCAGTACCCTTTCGGGGTTTCATCAGCCCCAGCATTTT CASTLSGFHQPQHF TRBJ1-5 . TRBV19 .
TGTGCCAGCAGTTCCTACCGGGACTTCCAAGAGACCCAGTACTTC CASSSYRDFQETQYF TRBJ2-5 . TRBV6-5 .
TGTGCCAGCAGCCAAGGCGGAGGGAGAGGCTACACCTTC CASSQGGGRGYTF TRBJ1-2 . TRBV3-1/TRBV3-2 .
TGTGCCAGCAGTTTACAGGGCTCGAATGAAAAACTGTTTTTT CASSLQGSNEKLFF TRBJ1-4 . TRBV5-4 .
TGCGCCAGCAGCTCGCAGCCACTTACAGCAACTAATGAAAAACTGTTTTTT CASSSQPLTATNEKLFF TRBJ1-4 . TRBV5-1 .
TGTGCCAGCTCACCTTTGGGGGCTGGGAGCAATCAGCCCCAGCATTTT CASSPLGAGSNQPQHF TRBJ1-5 . TRBV18 .
TGTGCCACCAGCTTGGTAGCGGTTAGCACAGATACGCAGTATTTT CATSLVAVSTDTQYF TRBJ2-3 . TRBV15 .
TGTGCCAGCAGACCGACAGGGGGACTTATTCAGTACTTC CASRPTGGLIQYF TRBJ2-4 TRBD1 TRBV12-3/TRBV12-4 .
TGTGCCATCAGTGGGTGGGGGGGTGACGCTTTCTTT CAISGWGGDAFF TRBJ1-1 . TRBV10-3 .
TGTGCCAGCAGCGTAGGAGCGGGGGGATACAATGAGCAGTTCTTC CASSVGAGGYNEQFF TRBJ2-1 TRBD2 TRBV9 .
TGCGCCAGCAGCTTGGCACCGGGACAGGGGAATCAGCCCCAGCATTTT CASSLAPGQGNQPQHF TRBJ1-5 TRBD1 TRBV5-1 .
TGTGCCAGCAGCTTAGCCGAGGGTTCCTACGAGCAGTACTTC CASSLAEGSYEQYF TRBJ2-7 . TRBV7-7 .
TGCGCCAGCAGCTTGGAAACAGGGATGACCTACGAGCAGTACTTC CASSLETGMTYEQYF TRBJ2-7 . TRBV5-1 once
TGTGCCAGCATAAAAGTCCCTAGCGGGAGGCCAAGTAGCACAGATACGCAGTATTTT CASIKVPSGRPSSTDTQYF TRBJ2-3 TRBD2 TRBV7-3 .
TGTGCCAGCAGCTTGCACCCCTTCGGGGGGGCTTTCTTT CASSLHPFGGAFF TRBJ1-1 . TRBV5-4 .
TGTGCCAGCCGGTCCCAGGGTACAGATACGCAGTATTTT CASRSQGTDTQYF TRBJ2-3 . TRBV28 .
TGTGCCAGCAGTGACCCGATTGAGAGCTACCCCACAGATACGCAGTATTTT CASSDPIESYPTDTQYF TRBJ2-3 . TRBV6-4 .
TGTGCCAGCACCCCCCCCGGTGCCTTCTCTGGAAACACCATATATTTT CASTPPGAFSGNTIYF TRBJ1-3 . TRBV7-2 once
TGCGCCAGCGGACGGACAGGAGACTACGAGCAGTACTTC CASGRTGDYEQYF TRBJ2-7 TRBD1 TRBV5-1 .
TGTGCCAGCAGTTTGGTTAGCGGGAGCTCCTACGAGCAGTACTTC CASSLVSGSSYEQYF TRBJ2-7 TRBD2 TRBV27 .
TGTGCCAGTAGCCCATACAGGGGGACCTACAATGAGCAGTTCTTC CASSPYRGTYNEQFF TRBJ2-1 TRBD1 TRBV19 .
TGTGCCAGCAGCCTTACGACAGGGACCCATGGCTACACCTTC CASSLTTGTHGYTF TRBJ1-2 TRBD1 TRBV3-1/TRBV3-2 .
TGTGCCAGCCAACTAGGGAGCTCCTACGAGCAGTACTTC CASQLGSSYEQYF TRBJ2-7 . TRBV13 .
TGTGCCAGCAGCCCGACTCTAGCGGGAGACTACAATGAGCAGTTCTTC CASSPTLAGDYNEQFF TRBJ2-1 TRBD2 TRBV7-6 .
TGTGCCTCAATGGGACAGGGTTCAGTCGAGCAGTACTTC CASMGQGSVEQYF TRBJ2-7 TRBD1 TRBV30 .